The rows below give T cell receptor beta chains drawn from one sample of a study of Ad26.COV2.S vaccination and SARS-CoV-2 variants. Measured with immunoSEQ multiplex PCR; TCRdb has only the in-frame clones, and not every one. The table shows more than 300,000 clones, with around four fifths occurring only once. The sequences come from peripheral blood, collected in a trial of Ad26.COV2.S vaccine versus placebo. The receptors were sampled from a person between 18 and 65 years old who received the Ad26.COV2.S COVID-19 vaccine or a placebo. CDR3s include the opening cysteine and the closing phenylalanine or tryptophan. The D gene is left open where the match is weak. Some rows have no size entry. The others give once, few or many, or a class for an expanded clone.

TRBV18	14	TRBD1	TRBJ2-7	.	CASSPETGLYEQYF	TGTGCCAGCTCACCCGAGACAGGGCTATACGAGCAGTACTTC
TRBV24-1	17	.	TRBJ2-2	.	CATSDERGAIKSGELFF	TGTGCCACCAGTGACGAGAGGGGGGCCATAAAGTCAGGGGAGCTGTTTTTT
TRBV27	14	.	TRBJ2-7	.	CASSGGGPYYEQYF	TGTGCCAGCAGTGGCGGGGGCCCTTACTACGAGCAGTACTTC
TRBV29-1	14	.	TRBJ2-3	.	CSVGVRGNTDTQYF	TGCAGCGTTGGTGTCAGGGGAAACACAGATACGCAGTATTTT
TRBV18	15	.	TRBJ1-1	few	CASSPNQGGNTEAFF	TGTGCCAGCTCACCCAACCAGGGTGGGAACACTGAAGCTTTCTTT
TRBV9	16	TRBD2	TRBJ2-7	.	CASSVDGSGTDYEQYF	TGTGCCAGCAGCGTAGATGGTAGCGGGACCGACTACGAGCAGTACTTC
TRBV29-1	14	TRBD1	TRBJ1-5	.	CSVVEGALGQPQHF	TGCAGCGTTGTGGAGGGGGCCCTGGGTCAGCCCCAGCATTTT
TRBV2	14	.	TRBJ1-1	.	CASSEIPGYTEAFF	TGTGCCAGCAGTGAGATTCCAGGGTACACTGAAGCTTTCTTT
TRBV5-1	16	.	TRBJ2-1	.	CASSLAGPRPGNEQFF	TGCGCCAGCAGCTTGGCGGGACCTCGTCCGGGTAATGAGCAGTTCTTC
TRBV5-1	15	TRBD2	TRBJ2-1	once	CASSLWRGTYNEQFF	TGCGCCAGCAGCTTATGGCGGGGGACCTACAATGAGCAGTTCTTC
TRBV5-6	12	.	TRBJ2-4	.	CASSQGTTLQYF	TGTGCCAGCAGCCAAGGGACAACCCTTCAGTACTTC
TRBV21-1	16	.	TRBJ2-2	.	CASSKSRTGEPGELFF	TGTGCCAGCAGCAAATCCCGGACAGGGGAACCCGGGGAGCTGTTTTTT
TRBV10-3	19	TRBD1	TRBJ2-6	.	CAISEETGGFFSGANVLTF	TGTGCCATCAGTGAGGAGACAGGGGGTTTTTTCTCTGGGGCCAACGTCCTGACTTTC
TRBV7-3	16	TRBD1	TRBJ2-1	.	CASSDALRTGVGEQFF	TGTGCCAGCAGCGACGCTTTAAGGACAGGGGTAGGTGAGCAGTTCTTC
TRBV5-5	14	.	TRBJ2-5	.	CASSLLDRRETQYF	TGTGCCAGCAGCTTACTCGACAGACGAGAGACCCAGTACTTC
TRBV5-1	16	.	TRBJ2-2	.	CASSLLGGLGTGELFF	TGCGCCAGCAGCCTGCTCGGGGGATTGGGAACCGGGGAGCTGTTTTTT
TRBV5-1	15	.	TRBJ1-5	once	CASSPGGGGTEPQHF	TGCGCCAGCAGCCCCGGCGGTGGGGGGACTGAGCCCCAGCATTTT
TRBV12-3/TRBV12-4	13	.	TRBJ1-2	.	CASSFRTPYGYTF	TGTGCCAGCAGTTTTCGGACTCCCTATGGCTACACCTTC
TRBV28	16	TRBD1	TRBJ1-1	.	CASSLSRTGGNTEAFF	TGTGCCAGCAGTTTATCAAGGACAGGGGGGAACACTGAAGCTTTCTTT
TRBV12-3/TRBV12-4	12	.	TRBJ2-1	.	CASSYGGNEQFF	TGTGCCAGCAGTTACGGTGGGAATGAGCAGTTCTTC
TRBV5-4	16	TRBD2	TRBJ2-1	.	CASSFDKRGGSNEQFF	TGTGCCAGCAGCTTTGATAAGCGGGGGGGCAGCAATGAGCAGTTCTTC
TRBV6-5	13	.	TRBJ2-1	.	CASTPGIYNEQFF	TGTGCCAGCACCCCCGGGATCTACAATGAGCAGTTCTTC
TRBV6-5	15	.	TRBJ2-7	.	CASSYSVSGVGEQYF	TGTGCCAGCAGTTACTCGGTCTCGGGGGTGGGCGAGCAGTACTTC
TRBV11-3	14	.	TRBJ2-1	.	CASSIGARNNEQFF	TGTGCCAGCAGCATAGGGGCTCGAAACAATGAGCAGTTCTTC
TRBV29-1	14	TRBD1	TRBJ1-5	.	CSVSGGDRGSPQHF	TGCAGCGTCTCCGGTGGGGACAGGGGATCGCCCCAGCATTTT
TRBV18	14	.	TRBJ2-5	once	CASSPLPDQETQYF	TGTGCCAGCTCACCACTCCCTGATCAAGAGACCCAGTACTTC
TRBV15	12	.	TRBJ1-1	.	CATRESNTEAFF	TGTGCCACCAGGGAGTCTAACACTGAAGCTTTCTTT
TRBV24-1	15	.	TRBJ2-5	.	CATSALGEGPETQYF	TGTGCCACCAGTGCCCTGGGAGAGGGTCCGGAGACCCAGTACTTC
TRBV3-1/TRBV3-2	13	.	TRBJ2-7	once	CASSQDPIYEQYF	TGTGCCAGCAGCCAAGATCCGATCTACGAGCAGTACTTC
TRBV7-6	17	TRBD2	TRBJ2-5	.	CASSSSLAGGPLETQYF	TGTGCCAGCAGCTCGTCTTTAGCGGGGGGGCCGCTGGAGACCCAGTACTTC
TRBV3-1/TRBV3-2	17	TRBD1	TRBJ2-7	.	CASSRLSLRDREHEQYF	TGTGCCAGCAGCCGCCTAAGCCTCCGGGACAGGGAGCACGAGCAGTACTTC
TRBV7-3	16	TRBD1	TRBJ2-3	.	CASSPNPGQITDTQYF	TGTGCCAGCAGCCCGAACCCGGGACAGATCACAGATACGCAGTATTTT
TRBV5-4	15	.	TRBJ2-5	.	CASSPPGALQETQYF	TGTGCCAGCAGTCCCCCAGGGGCACTCCAAGAGACCCAGTACTTC
TRBV5-1	14	.	TRBJ1-4	.	CASSFDVTYEKLFF	TGCGCCAGCAGCTTTGACGTGACTTATGAAAAACTGTTTTTT
TRBV9	15	TRBD1	TRBJ2-2	few	CASSAKWTGAGELFF	TGTGCCAGCAGCGCTAAGTGGACAGGGGCCGGGGAGCTGTTTTTT
TRBV7-2	16	TRBD1	TRBJ2-5	.	CASSLGPGQGFDTQYF	TGTGCCAGCAGCTTAGGTCCGGGACAGGGGTTTGATACCCAGTACTTC